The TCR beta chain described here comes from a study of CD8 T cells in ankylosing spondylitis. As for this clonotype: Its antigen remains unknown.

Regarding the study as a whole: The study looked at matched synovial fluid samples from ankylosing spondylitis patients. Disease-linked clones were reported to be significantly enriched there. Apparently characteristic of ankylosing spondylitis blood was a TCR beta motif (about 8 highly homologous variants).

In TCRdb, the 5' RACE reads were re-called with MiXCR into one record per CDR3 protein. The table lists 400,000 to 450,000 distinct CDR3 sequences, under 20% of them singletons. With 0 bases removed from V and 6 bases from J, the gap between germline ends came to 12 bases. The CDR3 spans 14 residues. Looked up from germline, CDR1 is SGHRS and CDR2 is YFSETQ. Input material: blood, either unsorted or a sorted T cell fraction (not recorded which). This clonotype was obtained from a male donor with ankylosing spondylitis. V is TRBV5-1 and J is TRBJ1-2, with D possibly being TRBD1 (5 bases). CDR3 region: CASSLGDPADGYTF. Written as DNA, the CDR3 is TGCGCCAGCAGCTTGGGGGACCCGGCGGATGGCTACACCTTC.